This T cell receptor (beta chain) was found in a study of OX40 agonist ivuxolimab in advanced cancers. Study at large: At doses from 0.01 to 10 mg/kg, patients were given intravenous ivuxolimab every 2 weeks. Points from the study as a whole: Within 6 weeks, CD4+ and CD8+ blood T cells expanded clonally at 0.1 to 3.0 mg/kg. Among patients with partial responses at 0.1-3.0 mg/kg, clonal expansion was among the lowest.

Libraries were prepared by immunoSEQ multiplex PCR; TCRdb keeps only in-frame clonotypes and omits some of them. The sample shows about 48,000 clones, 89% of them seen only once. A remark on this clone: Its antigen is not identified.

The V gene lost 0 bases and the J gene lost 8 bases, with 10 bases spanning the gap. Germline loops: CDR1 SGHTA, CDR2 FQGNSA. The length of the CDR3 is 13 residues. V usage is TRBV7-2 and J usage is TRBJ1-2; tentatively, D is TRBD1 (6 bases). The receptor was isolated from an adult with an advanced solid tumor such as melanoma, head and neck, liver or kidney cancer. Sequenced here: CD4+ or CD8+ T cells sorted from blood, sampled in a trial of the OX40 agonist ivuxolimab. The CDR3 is CASSLAGGVGYTF. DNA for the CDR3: TGTGCCAGCAGCTTAGCAGGGGGAGTCGGCTACACCTTC.